This entry describes one T cell receptor (beta chain). There are many counts of this clonotype. It has no known antigen specificity. The input lacks base qualities; no much larger clone sits a single base away. Systemically healthy Caucasian individuals from Russia, around 38 in total and aged 6 to 90 years, were included as donors. Approximately 11 milliliters of peripheral blood were drawn from each donor into EDTA-treated Vacutainer tubes. Ficoll-Paque density-gradient centrifugation was used to isolate PBMCs, with at least 7 million per sample. Total RNA was extracted from PBMCs with Trizol reagent, with at least 5 micrograms obtained per sample. Naive CD45RAhigh/CD27high T cell percentages were measured by flow cytometry on a PBMC aliquot from every donor. The receptor library was made with 5' RACE. These reads were obtained on an Illumina HiSeq 2500. The second PCR ran for about 7 to 11 cycles and used a J-beta primer mix along with a sample-barcoded 5' primer. A unique molecular identifier was introduced onto each TCR beta cDNA molecule by a template-switch 5' adaptor carrying 12 random nucleotides. At least 2.5 million CDR3-containing paired-end reads were obtained from each sample. First-strand cDNA synthesis was performed from all RNA using the Mint cDNA synthesis kit, with priming by a TRBC-specific oligonucleotide. All cDNA was treated with uracil-DNA glycosylase and then went through a first 18-cycle PCR with the universal primers M1SS and BC2_uni_R. Per the authors' processing: Each sample was normalized by randomly selecting 1 million high-quality reads, each carrying a distinct molecular identifier. Instead of being binned into consensus sequences, reads with shared molecular identifiers were discarded. MiTCR, run with a Q25 quality threshold and the strictest error-elimination algorithm, handled CDR3 identification, clonotype clustering and error correction. Lower-bound total TCR beta diversity was estimated with a nonparametric unseen species model using Euler transformation. The public reads were reanalyzed by TCRdb: fastp trimming at Q25, MiXCR alignment, in-frame beta chains only. Merged by CDR3 protein, the rows form single entries marked with the most common genes and DNA. Here the V and J calls rest on TCRdb's processing, not on the authors' analysis. This sample holds 650,000 to 1,000,000 distinct CDR3 sequences; about 36% were observed only once. Together, the top ten hold about an eighth of the sample.

The data stem from a study of blood T cells in healthy people across ages (dated by TCRdb to between 2014 and 2017). Regarding the research as a whole: In model experiments, roughly one uniquely barcoded TCR beta cDNA molecule per two T cells was captured by template switching. Using deep sequencing normalized with unique cDNA molecular identifiers, the study measured how TCR beta repertoire diversity changes with age. For two donors (one aged 18 to 30 and one aged 80 or older), the study analyzed two additional independent replicas of 1 million unique cDNA reads from the same blood draw. Donors were grouped into four age groups: young (average approximately 16 years), middle-aged (roughly 40), aged (62) and long-lived (approximately 75). To avoid experimental bias, donors of different ages were distributed randomly across sequencing lanes. Study-level results and caveats: Observed TCR beta diversity per million T cells fell roughly linearly with age, and a significant reduction was already apparent by age about 36. Compared with the aged group, the long-lived group had more naive CD4+ T cells, fewer expanded clones and increased TCR diversity, suggesting age selection. A strong correlation was found between observed TCR beta diversity and the percentage of naive T cells measured by flow cytometry. Since profiling was done on bulk unsorted PBMCs, naive and antigen-experienced compartments could not be conclusively compared. The CMV infection status of donors was not known, potentially confounding age-related changes in expanded clonotypes. Total diversity estimates from one million sequenced T cells were considered lower bounds and underestimates.

In the germline V gene, CDR1 corresponds to SGHTA and CDR2 to FQGNSA. Here V drops 4 bases and J drops 2 bases, and the junction holds 7 bases not matched to any gene. From its cysteine to its phenylalanine, the CDR3 spans 15 amino acids. The entry retains the CDR3 DNA only, 45 bases that are in frame from base 1. The TCR was taken from a young man in good health. The specimen sequenced was blood. The chain joins TRBV7-2 to TRBJ2-7; 8 of the junction bases match TRBD2. The CDR3: CASSSSGGGPYEQYF. The DNA sequence is given as TGTGCCAGCAGCTCTTCGGGAGGGGGACCCTACGAGCAGTACTTC.